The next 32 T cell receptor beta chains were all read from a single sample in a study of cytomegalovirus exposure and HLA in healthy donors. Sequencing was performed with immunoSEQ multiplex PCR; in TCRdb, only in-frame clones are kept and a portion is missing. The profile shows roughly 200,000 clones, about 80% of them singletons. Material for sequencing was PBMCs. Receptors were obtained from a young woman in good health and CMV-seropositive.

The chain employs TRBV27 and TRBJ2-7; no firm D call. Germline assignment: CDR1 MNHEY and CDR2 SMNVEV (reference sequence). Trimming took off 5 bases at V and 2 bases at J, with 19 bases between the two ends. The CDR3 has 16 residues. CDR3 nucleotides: TGTGCCAGCAGTCCAACTTTTAGCTCGAATACCTACGAGCAGTACTTC. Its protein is CASSPTFSSNTYEQYF.

The CDR3 DNA is TGTGCCAGCTCCCTACGTGACAGGGTACACGAGCAGTACTTC. Translated, it gives CASSLRDRVHEQYF. The rearrangement links TRBV11-2 to TRBJ2-7; 7 nucleotides agree with TRBD1. Germline assignment: CDR1 SGHAT and CDR2 FQNNGV. V shed 8 bases and J 5 bases; nucleotides not matched to a gene: 12. This CDR3 is 14 amino acids long. Supplemented by reference TRBV11-2 and TRBJ2-7, the full variable domain reads EAGVAQSPRYKIIEKRQSVAFWCNPISGHATLYWYQQILGQGPKLLIQFQNNGVVDDSQLPKDRFSAERLKGVDSTLKIQPAKLEDSAVYLCASSLRDRVHEQYFGPGTRLTVT.

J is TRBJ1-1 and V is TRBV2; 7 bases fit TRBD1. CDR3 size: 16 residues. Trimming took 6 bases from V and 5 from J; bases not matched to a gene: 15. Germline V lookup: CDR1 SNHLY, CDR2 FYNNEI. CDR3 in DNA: TGTGCCAGCAGACTGACAGGGCTGGTAAAATTGACTGAAGCTTTCTTT. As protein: CASRLTGLVKLTEAFF.

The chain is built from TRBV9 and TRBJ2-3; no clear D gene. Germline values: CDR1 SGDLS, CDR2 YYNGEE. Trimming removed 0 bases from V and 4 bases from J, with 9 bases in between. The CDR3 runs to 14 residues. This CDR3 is CASSVDRNADTQYF. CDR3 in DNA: TGTGCCAGCAGCGTAGACAGAAACGCAGATACGCAGTATTTT. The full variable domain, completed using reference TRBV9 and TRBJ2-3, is DSGVTQTPKHLITATGQRVTLRCSPRSGDLSVYWYQQSLDQGLQFLIQYYNGEERAKGNILERFSAQQFPDLHSELNLSSLELGDSALYFCASSVDRNADTQYFGPGTRLTVL.

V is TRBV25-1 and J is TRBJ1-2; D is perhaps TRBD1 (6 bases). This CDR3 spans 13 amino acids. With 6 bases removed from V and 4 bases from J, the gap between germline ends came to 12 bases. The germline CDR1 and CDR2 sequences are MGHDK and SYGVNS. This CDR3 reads CASSPGQRYGYTF. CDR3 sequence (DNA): TGTGCCAGCAGCCCCGGACAGCGCTATGGCTACACCTTC.

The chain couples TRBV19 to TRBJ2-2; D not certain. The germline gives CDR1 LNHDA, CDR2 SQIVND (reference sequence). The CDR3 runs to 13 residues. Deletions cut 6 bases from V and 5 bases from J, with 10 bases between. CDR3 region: CASRQDRTGELFF. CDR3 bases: TGTGCCAGTAGGCAGGATCGAACCGGGGAGCTGTTTTTT.

The CDR3 here is CASSPGVGNEQFF. The CDR3 nucleotides are TGCGCCAGCAGCCCAGGGGTGGGGAATGAGCAGTTCTTC. The V call is TRBV4-3, the J call TRBJ2-1, with TRBD1 as a possible D gene (6 bases). Germline-derived CDR1 and CDR2 are LGHNA and YSLEER. V gave up 4 bases and J gave up 7 bases, with 11 bases separating them. The CDR3 loop spans 13 amino acids.

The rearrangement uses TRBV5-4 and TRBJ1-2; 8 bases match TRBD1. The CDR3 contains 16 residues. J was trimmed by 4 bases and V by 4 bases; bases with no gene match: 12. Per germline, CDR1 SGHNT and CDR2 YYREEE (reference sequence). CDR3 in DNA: TGTGCCAGCAGCCCCGGGACAGGTGCGACCTCCTATGGCTACACCTTC. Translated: CASSPGTGATSYGYTF.

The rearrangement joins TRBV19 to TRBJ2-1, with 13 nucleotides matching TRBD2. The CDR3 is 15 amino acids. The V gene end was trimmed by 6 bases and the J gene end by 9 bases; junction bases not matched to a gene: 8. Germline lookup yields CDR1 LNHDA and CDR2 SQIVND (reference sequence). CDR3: CASRTSGGALVEQFF. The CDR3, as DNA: TGTGCCAGTAGAACTAGCGGGGGGGCCTTGGTTGAGCAGTTCTTC.

The CDR3 DNA reads TGTGCCAGCAGCGCCGGCGCGGGACAGCGGTCGAAAGCTTTCTTT. It yields the protein CASSAGAGQRSKAFF. V and J are TRBV7-2 and TRBJ1-1; TRBD1 aligns across 7 bases. V shed 5 bases, J shed 9 bases, and the junction held 15 bases outside the gene matches. The CDR3 runs 15 residues. In germline, CDR1 is SGHTA, CDR2 FQGNSA.

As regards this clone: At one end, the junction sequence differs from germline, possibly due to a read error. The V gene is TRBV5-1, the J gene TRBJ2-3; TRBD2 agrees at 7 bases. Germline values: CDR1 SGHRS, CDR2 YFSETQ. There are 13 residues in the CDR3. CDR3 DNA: TGCGCCAGCAGCTTGGATCGGTTAGAGCGGGGTCGGTTT. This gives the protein CASSLDRLERGRF.

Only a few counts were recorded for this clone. The CDR3 bases are TGTGCCAGCGCTCGGGGGGTTGGGTCCTACGAGCAGTACTTC. Its translation: CASARGVGSYEQYF. The chain carries TRBV13 and TRBJ2-7, with 7 bases fitting TRBD2. Germline-derived CDR1 and CDR2 are PRHDT and FYEKMQ (reference sequence). The CDR3 loop spans 14 amino acids. With V trimmed by 8 bases and J by 1 base, 8 bases remained unmatched.

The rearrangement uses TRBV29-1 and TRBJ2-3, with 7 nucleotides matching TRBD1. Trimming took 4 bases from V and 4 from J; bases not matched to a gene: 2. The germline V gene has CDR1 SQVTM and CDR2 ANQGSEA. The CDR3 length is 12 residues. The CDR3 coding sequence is TGCAGCGTTGGGGACAGACCAGATACGCAGTATTTT. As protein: CSVGDRPDTQYF.

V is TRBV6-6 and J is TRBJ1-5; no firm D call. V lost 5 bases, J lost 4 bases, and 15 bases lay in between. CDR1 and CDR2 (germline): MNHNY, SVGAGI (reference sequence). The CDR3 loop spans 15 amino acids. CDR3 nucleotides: TGTGCCAGCAGTCTTGACGGAGGACCAAATCAGCCCCAGCATTTT. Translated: CASSLDGGPNQPQHF.

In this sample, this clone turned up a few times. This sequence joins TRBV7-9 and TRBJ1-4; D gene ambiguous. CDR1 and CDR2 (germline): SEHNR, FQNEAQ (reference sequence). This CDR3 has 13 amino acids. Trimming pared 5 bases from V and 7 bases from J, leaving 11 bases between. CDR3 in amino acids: CASSEGPVEKLFF. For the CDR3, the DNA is TGTGCCAGCAGCGAGGGTCCCGTTGAAAAACTGTTTTTT.

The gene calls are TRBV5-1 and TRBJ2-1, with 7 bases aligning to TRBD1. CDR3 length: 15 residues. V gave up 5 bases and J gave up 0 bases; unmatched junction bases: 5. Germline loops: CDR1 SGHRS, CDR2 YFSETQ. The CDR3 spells CASRPTGTSYNEQFF. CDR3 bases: TGCGCCAGCAGACCGACAGGGACCTCCTACAATGAGCAGTTCTTC. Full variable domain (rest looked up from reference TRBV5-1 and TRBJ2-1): KAGVTQTPRYLIKTRGQQVTLSCSPISGHRSVSWYQQTPGQGLQFLFEYFSETQRNKGNFPGRFSGRQFSNSRSEMNVSTLELGDSALYLCASRPTGTSYNEQFFGPGTRLTVL.

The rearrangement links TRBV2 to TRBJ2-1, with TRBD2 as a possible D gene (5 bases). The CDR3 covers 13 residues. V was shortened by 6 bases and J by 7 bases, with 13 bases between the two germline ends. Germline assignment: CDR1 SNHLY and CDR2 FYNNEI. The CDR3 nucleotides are TGTGCCAGCAGCGAGGAGGCCTGGAATGAGCAGTTCTTC. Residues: CASSEEAWNEQFF. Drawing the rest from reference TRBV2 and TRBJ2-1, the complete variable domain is EPEVTQTPSHQVTQMGQEVILRCVPISNHLYFYWYRQILGQKVEFLVSFYNNEISEKSEIFDDQFSVERPDGSNFTLKIRSTKLEDSAMYFCASSEEAWNEQFFGPGTRLTVL.

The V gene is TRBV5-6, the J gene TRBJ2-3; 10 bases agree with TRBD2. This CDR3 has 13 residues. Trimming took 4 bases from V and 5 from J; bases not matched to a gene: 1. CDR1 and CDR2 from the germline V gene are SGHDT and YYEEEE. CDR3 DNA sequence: TGTGCCAGCAGCATAGCGGGGGGAGATACGCAGTATTTT. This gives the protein CASSIAGGDTQYF.

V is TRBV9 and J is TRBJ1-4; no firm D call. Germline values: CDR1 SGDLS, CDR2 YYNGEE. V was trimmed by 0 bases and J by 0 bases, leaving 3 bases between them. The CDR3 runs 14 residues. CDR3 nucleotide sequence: TGTGCCAGCAGCGTAGCCTCAACTAATGAAAAACTGTTTTTT. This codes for CASSVASTNEKLFF.

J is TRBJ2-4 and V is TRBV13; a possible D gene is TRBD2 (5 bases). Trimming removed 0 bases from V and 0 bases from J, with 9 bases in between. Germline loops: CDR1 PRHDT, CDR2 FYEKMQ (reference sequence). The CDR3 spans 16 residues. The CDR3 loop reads CASSLGLGLAKNIQYF. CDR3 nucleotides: TGTGCCAGCAGCTTAGGTCTAGGACTAGCCAAAAACATTCAGTACTTC.

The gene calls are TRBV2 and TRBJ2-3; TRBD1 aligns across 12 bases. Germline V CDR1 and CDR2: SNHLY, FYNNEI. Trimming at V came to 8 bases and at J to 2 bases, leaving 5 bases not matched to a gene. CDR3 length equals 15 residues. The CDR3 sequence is CASGDRGQVTDTQYF. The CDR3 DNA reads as TGTGCCAGCGGGGACAGGGGGCAGGTCACAGATACGCAGTATTTT. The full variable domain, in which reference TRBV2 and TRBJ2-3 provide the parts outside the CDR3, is EPEVTQTPSHQVTQMGQEVILRCVPISNHLYFYWYRQILGQKVEFLVSFYNNEISEKSEIFDDQFSVERPDGSNFTLKIRSTKLEDSAMYFCASGDRGQVTDTQYFGPGTRLTVL.

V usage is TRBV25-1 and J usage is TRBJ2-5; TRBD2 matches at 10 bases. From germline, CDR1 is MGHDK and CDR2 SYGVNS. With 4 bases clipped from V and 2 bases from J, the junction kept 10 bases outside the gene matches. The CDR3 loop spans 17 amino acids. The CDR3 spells CASSVGLAAYGQETQYF. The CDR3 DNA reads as TGTGCCAGCAGTGTCGGACTAGCGGCATACGGACAAGAGACCCAGTACTTC.

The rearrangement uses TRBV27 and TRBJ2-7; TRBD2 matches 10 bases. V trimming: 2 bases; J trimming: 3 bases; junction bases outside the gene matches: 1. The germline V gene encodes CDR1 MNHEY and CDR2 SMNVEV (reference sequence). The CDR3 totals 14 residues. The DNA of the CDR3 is TGTGCCAGCAGTTTAAGGACTAGCGGCTACGAGCAGTACTTC. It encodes CASSLRTSGYEQYF.

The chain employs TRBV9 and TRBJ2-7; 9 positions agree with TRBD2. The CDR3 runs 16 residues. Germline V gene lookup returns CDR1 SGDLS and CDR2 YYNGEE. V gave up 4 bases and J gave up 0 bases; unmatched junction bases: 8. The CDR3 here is CASSPRGGLSSYEQYF. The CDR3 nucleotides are TGTGCCAGCAGCCCGCGGGGGGGACTGAGCTCCTACGAGCAGTACTTC.

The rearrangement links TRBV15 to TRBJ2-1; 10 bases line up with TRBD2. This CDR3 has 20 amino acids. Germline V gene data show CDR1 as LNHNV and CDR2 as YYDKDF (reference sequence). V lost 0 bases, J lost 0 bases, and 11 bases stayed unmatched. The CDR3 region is CATSRDPGLAGASSYNEQFF. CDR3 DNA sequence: TGTGCCACCAGCAGAGACCCGGGGCTAGCGGGGGCTAGCTCCTACAATGAGCAGTTCTTC.

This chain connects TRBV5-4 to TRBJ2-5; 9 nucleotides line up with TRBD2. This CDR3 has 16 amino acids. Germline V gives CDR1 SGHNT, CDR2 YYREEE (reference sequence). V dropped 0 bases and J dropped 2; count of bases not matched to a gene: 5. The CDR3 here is CASSLGSGGPQETQYF. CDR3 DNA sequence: TGTGCCAGCAGCTTGGGAAGCGGGGGGCCACAAGAGACCCAGTACTTC.

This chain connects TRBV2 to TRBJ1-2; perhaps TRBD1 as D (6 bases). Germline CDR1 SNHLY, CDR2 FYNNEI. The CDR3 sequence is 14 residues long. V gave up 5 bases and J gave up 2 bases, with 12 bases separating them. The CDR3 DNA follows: TGTGCCAGCAGTTATATGGACAGAAACTATGGCTACACCTTC. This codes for CASSYMDRNYGYTF.

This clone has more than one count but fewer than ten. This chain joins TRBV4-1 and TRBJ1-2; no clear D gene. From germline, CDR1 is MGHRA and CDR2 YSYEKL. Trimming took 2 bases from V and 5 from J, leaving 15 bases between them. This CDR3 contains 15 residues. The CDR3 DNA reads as TGCGCCAGCAGCCAACTTAGCGGCCGCTATTATGGCTACACCTTC. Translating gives CASSQLSGRYYGYTF.

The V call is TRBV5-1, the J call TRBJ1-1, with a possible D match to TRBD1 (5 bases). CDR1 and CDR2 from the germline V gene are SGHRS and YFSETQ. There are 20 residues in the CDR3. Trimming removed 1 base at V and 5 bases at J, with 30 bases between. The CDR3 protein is CASSLQGGWRGGTRGTEAFF. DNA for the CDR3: TGCGCCAGCAGCTTGCAGGGAGGTTGGAGAGGCGGGACTAGAGGGACTGAAGCTTTCTTT. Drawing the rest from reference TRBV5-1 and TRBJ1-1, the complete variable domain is KAGVTQTPRYLIKTRGQQVTLSCSPISGHRSVSWYQQTPGQGLQFLFEYFSETQRNKGNFPGRFSGRQFSNSRSEMNVSTLELGDSALYLCASSLQGGWRGGTRGTEAFFGQGTRLTVV.

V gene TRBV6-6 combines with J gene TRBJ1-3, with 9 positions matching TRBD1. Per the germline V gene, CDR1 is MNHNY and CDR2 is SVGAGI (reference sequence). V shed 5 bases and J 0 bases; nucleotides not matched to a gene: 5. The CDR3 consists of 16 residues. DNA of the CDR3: TGTGCCAGCAGTGCACAGGGGGCCTTCTCTGGAAACACCATATATTTT. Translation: CASSAQGAFSGNTIYF.

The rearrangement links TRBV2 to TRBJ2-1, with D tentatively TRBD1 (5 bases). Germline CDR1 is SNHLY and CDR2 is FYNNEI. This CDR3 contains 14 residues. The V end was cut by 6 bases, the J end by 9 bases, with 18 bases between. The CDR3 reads CASSVGAGMGEQFF. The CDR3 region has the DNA TGTGCCAGCAGCGTCGGAGCAGGGATGGGTGAGCAGTTCTTC.

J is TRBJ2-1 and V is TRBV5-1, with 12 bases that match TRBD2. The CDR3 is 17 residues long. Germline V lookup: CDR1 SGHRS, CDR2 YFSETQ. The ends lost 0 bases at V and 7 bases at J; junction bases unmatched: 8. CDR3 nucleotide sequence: TGCGCCAGCAGCTTGGAGGCTAGCGGGGGGGCTAGGAATGAGCAGTTCTTC. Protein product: CASSLEASGGARNEQFF.